These 24 T cell receptor beta chains came from one sample sequenced in a study of T cell repertoires in ileal Crohn's disease. Sequenced by immunoSEQ multiplex PCR; TCRdb stores in-frame clones only, minus some. The sample holds over 25,000 clones; just under 80% are singletons and the top ten take roughly 19%. Sequenced input: ileal tissue. The receptors were gathered from an adult with Crohn's disease.

This clone has a single count. This chain links TRBV6-5 with TRBJ2-1; 10 nucleotides match TRBD2. V lost 5 bases to trimming and J lost 10 bases; unmatched junction nucleotides: 11. Germline V gene lookup returns CDR1 MNHEY and CDR2 SVGAGI. The CDR3 loop spans 15 amino acids. The CDR3 sequence: CASSASGGRTGEQFF. As DNA, the CDR3 is TGTGCCAGCAGTGCTAGCGGGGGCCGTACAGGCGAGCAGTTCTTC.

The chain carries TRBV7-6 and TRBJ2-7; weak D call: TRBD1 (5 bases). The CDR3 is 13 residues long. CDR1 is SGHVS and CDR2 is FNYEAQ in the germline V gene. V gave up 5 bases and J gave up 3 bases, with 11 bases separating them. For the CDR3, the DNA is TGTGCCAGCAGCGTAGGACAAGGCTACGAGCAGTACTTC. It codes for CASSVGQGYEQYF.

This clone was counted between two and nine times. This chain uses TRBV5-5 with TRBJ2-6, with D possibly being TRBD2 (6 bases). The CDR3 runs 16 residues. In germline, CDR1 is SGHKS, CDR2 YYEKEE (reference sequence). V was cut by 3 bases and J by 0 bases, with 10 bases left in between. The CDR3 protein is CASSSGLPSGANVLTF. CDR3 in DNA: TGTGCCAGCAGCTCGGGACTTCCCTCTGGGGCCAACGTCCTGACTTTC.

The chain is built from TRBV7-2 and TRBJ1-2, with D perhaps TRBD1 (5 bases). The CDR3 runs to 12 residues. CDR1 is SGHTA and CDR2 is FQGNSA in the germline V gene. Trimming cost V 5 bases and J 5 bases, with 9 bases left between them. The chain's CDR3 is CASSPGGYGYTF. CDR3 nucleotide sequence: TGTGCCAGCAGCCCCGGGGGGTATGGCTACACCTTC.

V gene TRBV7-2 combines with J gene TRBJ1-5, with TRBD1 matching over 7 bases. The CDR3 length is 14 residues. Germline CDR1 and CDR2: SGHTA and FQGNSA. The junction had 8 bases not matched to a gene; V was cut back by 5 bases and J by 7 bases. CDR3 protein: CASSTRQGGQPQHF. DNA of the CDR3: TGTGCCAGCAGCACCCGACAGGGCGGACAGCCCCAGCATTTT.

The CDR3 spells CASSSSGTRQETQYF. The DNA for the CDR3 is TGTGCCAGCAGCTCTTCGGGGACTAGGCAAGAGACCCAGTACTTC. The rearrangement uses TRBV7-6 and TRBJ2-5, with 8 bases lining up with TRBD2. The junction had 6 bases not matched to a gene; V was cut back by 4 bases and J by 2 bases. The CDR3 covers 15 residues. CDR1 SGHVS and CDR2 FNYEAQ come from the germline V gene.

Only a few counts were recorded for this clone. This chain connects TRBV10-3 to TRBJ2-5, with 10 bases fitting TRBD2. CDR3 size: 17 residues. Losses at the gene ends were 2 bases for V and 5 bases for J; bases not matched to a gene: 11. In germline, CDR1 is ENHRY, CDR2 SYGVKD. The CDR3: CAISEPTLSGRGETQYF. The CDR3 DNA sequence: TGTGCCATCAGTGAGCCTACCTTGAGCGGGAGGGGGGAGACCCAGTACTTC.

The count of this clone is one. The rearrangement joins TRBV10-1 to TRBJ2-3; 13 nucleotides line up with TRBD2. Germline assignment: CDR1 WNHNN and CDR2 SYGVQD (reference sequence). Trimming cost V 2 bases and J 0 bases; bases outside gene matches: 11. The length of the CDR3 is 20 residues. CDR3 protein: CASSETRLAGGGGSTDTQYF. CDR3 in DNA: TGCGCCAGCAGTGAGACCCGACTAGCGGGGGGTGGGGGAAGCACAGATACGCAGTATTTT.

V is TRBV6-6 and J is TRBJ1-6; D is possibly TRBD1 (6 bases). CDR3 length equals 13 residues. Germline assignment: CDR1 MNHNY and CDR2 SVGAGI (reference sequence). Trimming left V 5 bases short and J 8 bases short, with 10 bases between. CDR3 sequence (DNA): TGTGCCAGCAGTGACAGGAAGGATTCACCCCTCCACTTT. The encoded protein is CASSDRKDSPLHF.

The V and J genes are TRBV15 and TRBJ2-7; 8 positions agree with TRBD1. The CDR3 covers 16 residues. The ends lost 1 base at V and 5 bases at J; junction bases unmatched: 10. Germline V gene lookup returns CDR1 LNHNV and CDR2 YYDKDF (reference sequence). The CDR3 reads CATSRGSSQGADEQYF. CDR3 coding DNA: TGTGCCACCAGCAGAGGCTCGTCCCAGGGGGCGGACGAGCAGTACTTC. Full variable domain (rest looked up from reference TRBV15 and TRBJ2-7): DAMVIQNPRYQVTQFGKPVTLSCSQTLNHNVMYWYQQKSSQAPKLLFHYYDKDFNNEADTPDNFQSRRPNTSFCFLDIRSPGLGDTAMYLCATSRGSSQGADEQYFGPGTRLTVT.

The V gene is TRBV6-1, the J gene TRBJ2-7, with 7 bases that match TRBD1. CDR3 size: 13 residues. The V segment lost 6 bases and the J segment 3 bases; nucleotides outside the gene matches: 5. CDR1 and CDR2 from the germline V gene are MNHNS and SASEGT. The CDR3 DNA reads TGTGCCAGCAGCGTCGACAGGGTCTACGAGCAGTACTTC. Protein sequence: CASSVDRVYEQYF.

V gene TRBV5-1 combines with J gene TRBJ2-7, with 12 positions matching TRBD2. From germline, CDR1 is SGHRS and CDR2 YFSETQ. Unmatched junction bases numbered 5, after V lost 4 bases and J lost 3 bases. The CDR3 contains 15 residues. CDR3 nucleotides: TGCGCCAGCAGCAGCCGACTAGCGGGAGACTACGAGCAGTACTTC. Its translation: CASSSRLAGDYEQYF.

The chain links TRBV19 to TRBJ2-7; a weak D match, TRBD1 (6 bases). Trimming removed 4 bases from V and 2 bases from J, with 12 bases in between. Germline V CDR1 and CDR2: LNHDA, SQIVND (reference sequence). The CDR3 runs 14 residues. In DNA form, the CDR3 reads TGTGCCAGTAGTAGCAGGGGTTTTGCCTACGAGCAGTACTTC. Its protein product is CASSSRGFAYEQYF.

The chain links TRBV6-5 to TRBJ2-7, with 9 bases lining up with TRBD2. CDR3 size: 13 residues. The ends lost 6 bases at V and 4 bases at J; junction bases unmatched: 4. Germline loops: CDR1 MNHEY, CDR2 SVGAGI. The CDR3 here is CASRRGGQYEQYF. The CDR3 coding sequence is TGTGCCAGCAGGCGGGGGGGCCAATACGAGCAGTACTTC.

This chain connects TRBV29-1 to TRBJ2-1; 10 positions agree with TRBD2. The V gene's germline CDR1 is SQVTM and CDR2 ANQGSEA. The junction had 13 bases not matched to a gene; V was cut back by 4 bases and J by 10 bases. This CDR3 comprises 15 residues. In DNA form, the CDR3 reads TGCAGCGTTGGTCGAGCGGGGGGGCTAGGGGTGGAGCAGTTCTTC. It translates to CSVGRAGGLGVEQFF.

This rearrangement joins TRBV6-5 to TRBJ2-1; 7 nucleotides align to TRBD2. CDR1 and CDR2 (germline): MNHEY, SVGAGI. The V segment lost 5 bases and the J segment 3 bases; nucleotides outside the gene matches: 7. This CDR3 is built from 15 residues. CDR3 loop: CASSIQLASYNEQFF. For the CDR3, the DNA is TGTGCCAGCAGTATCCAACTAGCGAGCTACAATGAGCAGTTCTTC.

The V and J genes are TRBV7-3 and TRBJ2-5; TRBD1 aligns across 11 bases. V shed 6 bases, J shed 3 bases, and the junction held 9 bases outside the gene matches. Germline CDR1 SGHTA, CDR2 FQGTGA. This CDR3 has 16 amino acids. CDR3 loop: CASRSTPGQGEETQYF. CDR3 coding DNA: TGTGCCAGCAGAAGCACCCCGGGACAGGGGGAAGAGACCCAGTACTTC.

Regarding this clone: Other DNA sequences of this sample code for an identical CDR3. The chain is built from TRBV6-5 and TRBJ1-3, with 8 bases matching TRBD1. In germline, CDR1 is MNHEY, CDR2 SVGAGI. CDR3 length equals 14 residues. The J segment lost 2 bases and the V segment lost 6 bases, leaving 3 bases of the junction unmatched. The CDR3 region is CASSRTGPGNTIYF. The CDR3 DNA reads as TGTGCCAGCAGCAGGACAGGGCCTGGAAACACCATATATTTT.

The CDR3 nucleotides read TGTGCCAGTAAAACGGGGGCCTACGAGCAGTACTTC. Its translation is CASKTGAYEQYF. The chain has TRBV6-6 and TRBJ2-7; perhaps TRBD2 as D (6 bases). V was cut by 9 bases and J by 2 bases, with 11 bases left in between. Germline V gene lookup returns CDR1 MNHNY and CDR2 SVGAGI (reference sequence). The CDR3 runs 12 residues.

The chain links TRBV7-2 to TRBJ2-3; 8 bases align to TRBD1. The CDR3 has 15 amino acids. The trim removed 5 bases at V and 4 bases at J, leaving 8 bases unmatched. The germline V gene has CDR1 SGHTA and CDR2 FQGNSA. CDR3 loop: CASSLDRVSSDTQYF. The CDR3 DNA is TGTGCCAGCAGCCTGGACAGGGTTTCATCAGATACGCAGTATTTT.

V usage is TRBV10-3 and J usage is TRBJ1-5; D is possibly TRBD1 (5 bases). Germline V CDR1 and CDR2: ENHRY, SYGVKD. V lost 6 bases, J lost 5 bases, and 11 bases lay in between. The CDR3 loop spans 13 amino acids. CDR3 coding DNA: TGTGCCATCAGAAAGGGGCAGGATCAGCCCCAGCATTTT. This translates into CAIRKGQDQPQHF.

The chain employs TRBV29-1 and TRBJ2-3; D possibly corresponds to TRBD2 (7 bases). The CDR3 has 15 residues. Trimming stripped 8 bases from V and 5 bases from J, with 23 bases between. Germline V CDR1 and CDR2: SQVTM, ANQGSEA. The CDR3 bases are TGCAGCTCCGGGGGGACAAGGGGGTTCGGAGATACGCAGTATTTT. Its protein product is CSSGGTRGFGDTQYF.

V gene TRBV10-3 combines with J gene TRBJ1-2; 9 nucleotides agree with TRBD1. With 0 bases clipped from V and 2 bases from J, the junction kept 7 bases outside the gene matches. The CDR3 sequence is 17 residues long. CDR1 and CDR2 (germline): ENHRY, SYGVKD. The CDR3 region has the DNA TGTGCCATCAGTGAGTCTTCACTTGGGACAGGGAACTATGGCTACACCTTC. Its protein is CAISESSLGTGNYGYTF.

The chain carries TRBV5-4 and TRBJ1-1, with 11 bases fitting TRBD1. Germline CDR1 SGHNT, CDR2 YYREEE (reference sequence). The J segment lost 14 bases and the V segment lost 0 bases, leaving 9 bases of the junction unmatched. The CDR3 totals 14 residues. In nucleotides, the CDR3 is TGTGCCAGCAGCTTGGGGGATCGGACAGGGGGCCGGTTCTTT. Protein: CASSLGDRTGGRFF.